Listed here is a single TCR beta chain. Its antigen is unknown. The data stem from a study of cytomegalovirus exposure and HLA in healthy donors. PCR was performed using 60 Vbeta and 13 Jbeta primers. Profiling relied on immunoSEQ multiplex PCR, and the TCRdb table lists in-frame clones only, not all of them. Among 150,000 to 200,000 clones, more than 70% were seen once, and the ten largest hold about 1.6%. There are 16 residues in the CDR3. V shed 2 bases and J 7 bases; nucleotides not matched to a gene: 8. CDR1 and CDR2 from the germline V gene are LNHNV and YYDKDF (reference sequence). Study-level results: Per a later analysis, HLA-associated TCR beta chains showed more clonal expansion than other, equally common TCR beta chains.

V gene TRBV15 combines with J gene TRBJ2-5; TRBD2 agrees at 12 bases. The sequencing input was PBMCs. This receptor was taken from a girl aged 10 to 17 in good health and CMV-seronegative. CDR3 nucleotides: TGTGCCACCAGCAGACCGACTAGCGGGGGAGGGGGGACCCAGTACTTC. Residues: CATSRPTSGGGGTQYF.